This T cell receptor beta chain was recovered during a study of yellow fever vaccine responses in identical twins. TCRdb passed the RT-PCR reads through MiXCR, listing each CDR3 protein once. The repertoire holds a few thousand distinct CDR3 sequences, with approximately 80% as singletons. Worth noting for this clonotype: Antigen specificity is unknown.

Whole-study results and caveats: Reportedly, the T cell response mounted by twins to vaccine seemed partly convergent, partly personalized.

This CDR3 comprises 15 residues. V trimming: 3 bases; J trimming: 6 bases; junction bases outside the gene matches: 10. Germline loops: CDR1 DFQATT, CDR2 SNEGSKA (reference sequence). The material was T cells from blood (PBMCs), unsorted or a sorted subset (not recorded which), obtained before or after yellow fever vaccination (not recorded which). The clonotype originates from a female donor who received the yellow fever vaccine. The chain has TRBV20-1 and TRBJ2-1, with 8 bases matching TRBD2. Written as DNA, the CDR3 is TGCAGTGCTAGTACTACTAGCGGTCCCACCAATGAGCAGTTCTTC. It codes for CSASTTSGPTNEQFF.